This TCR beta chain is from a study of cytomegalovirus exposure and HLA in healthy donors (dated by TCRdb to 2017 to 2019). About the full investigation: In an earlier analysis of around 540 of the donors, 276 Gb of sequence data and 90 million to 120 million unique TCR beta sequences from some 170 million T cells were reported. An early release covering more than 500 HLA-typed donors comprised about 300 gigabases of sequencing data and tens of millions of unique TCR sequences. The genetic ancestry cluster associated with self-reported Caucasian donors included over 80% of the roughly 410 genotyped donors. The aim of the study was to test whether cataloging public T cell receptors could identify signatures of past pathogen exposure. The study profiled the T cell repertoires of hundreds of subjects by immunosequencing and related them to cytomegalovirus serostatus. Along with the approximately 700-subject first cohort, a separate validation cohort of more than 90 different subjects was used. The study combined high-throughput TCR immunosequencing, statistical association of individual TCRs with disease status, and machine learning to predict cytomegalovirus infection status. A later analysis re-examined previously published TCR beta repertoires from about 700 donors and added high-resolution HLA genotyping to investigate patterns of TCR occurrence. The later analysis used no new phenotypic data to find candidate immune exposures, relying instead on TCR beta sequences and their occurrence across donors. An earlier analysis of 587 of the donors applied high-throughput TCR beta sequencing to assess whether each TCR beta V gene segment acted as functional or pseudogenic. Donor age, sex, ethnicity and CMV serostatus were collected together with the repertoire data. A later genetic analysis used genome-wide SNP genotypes for about 60% of the roughly 670 donors, treating that subset as a discovery cohort. All discovery cohort repertoires had been generated on a single sequencing platform. Both class I and class II loci were covered by HLA typing, at four-digit resolution. Typing coverage varied by locus: about 620-640 donors for A, B, C, DRB1 and DQB1; roughly 500 for DQA1; about 600 for DPA1; 450 to 480 for DPB1. Several DR-DQ haplotypes were treated as single units for association and clustering because of strong linkage in the cohort. On average, roughly 200,000 unique TCR beta nucleotide sequences were sequenced per donor among 398 genotyped donors of the cohort, with roughly a sixth of those sequences being non-productive.

Study-wide findings and limitations: Cytomegalovirus status was reported to be diagnosed by the classifier with high specificity and sensitivity in both the original and validation cohorts. Correlated functional status among segregating V segments might reflect linkage disequilibrium, but an unknown experimental factor could not be ruled out. In a later genetic analysis, fewer N-insertions in productive TCRs were reported among donors in an Asian-associated ancestry cluster than the roughly 700-donor mean. A later analysis associated around 16,000 TCR beta sequences with specific HLA alleles at a false discovery rate of 0.05. A later analysis found that most CMV-associated TCR beta chains appeared HLA-restricted, with HLA associations seemingly driven largely by CMV exposure. According to the authors, the approach could potentially be generalized to other disease states and immunological phenotypes. According to a later analysis, parvovirus B19, influenza, CMV and Epstein-Barr virus appeared linked to several top co-occurrence clusters. In a later analysis, the rate of TCR association differed among HLA loci, with DRB1 alleles having the most associated TCRs and HLA-C alleles having the fewest. In vitro tests confirmed that a few of the cytomegalovirus-associated TCR beta chains recognize cytomegalovirus antigens. Immune exposure information for the cohort was limited to CMV serostatus. Because counts were too low, more than 15 rarely observed V segments, including chromosome 9 orphons, were excluded from the earlier analysis of 500 to 700 of the donors. Across donors, most TCR sequences were observed very rarely, whereas some public TCRs were present in many individuals. Because HLA typing was unavailable for some donors at each locus, only the typed subset was used in association tests. In the study, roughly 160 TCR beta chains were listed as associated with cytomegalovirus. Strong co-occurrence of HLA alleles, especially DR and DQ, made assigning TCR associations to individual alleles difficult. A further reported finding was that TCR beta sequences accurately predicted the HLA-A and HLA-B alleles for most subjects in the first cohort. In an earlier analysis of 587 of the donors, most TCR beta V segments appeared in productive rearrangements about 87% or about 30% of the time, broadly matching IMGT annotations. In a later genetic analysis, a missense DCLRE1C variant was associated with V-gene and J-gene trimming of TCR beta chains, and the association was replicated in an independent cohort. Presence/absence analyses assumed roughly uniform sequencing depth across donors, an assumption that may not hold. A cluster of highly shared sequence variants was judged likely to be a technical artifact of the sequencing pipeline. This cohort had only TCR beta chains sequenced, and the lack of alpha or paired-chain data limited which features could be detected. In a later analysis, HLA-associated TCR beta chains were found to be more clonally expanded and to have lower generation probabilities than equally common non-associated chains.

Worth noting for this clone: It has no known antigen specificity.

Receptor libraries were prepared by the immunoSEQ multiplex PCR assay. For the multiplex PCR, a mixture combining 60 forward primers for TCR Vbeta segments and 13 reverse primers for TCR Jbeta segments was used. A multiplex PCR assay on genomic DNA amplified the CDR3 region of rearranged TCR beta genes. The amplified TCR beta libraries were sequenced on the Illumina HiSeq System as 87-base-pair reads. The original methods were these. Across the roughly 640 repertoires, a later analysis counted approximately 75 million unique TCR beta chains, approximately 12 million of which were shared by at least two donors. Raw reads were error-corrected and collapsed into unique sequences with a nearest-neighbor algorithm that merged closely related sequences to remove PCR and sequencing errors. CDR3 sequences were aligned to IMGT reference sequences to assign V, D and J gene segments. For a sequence to be retained, a match of at least six nucleotides was required to both a V gene segment and a J gene segment. A rearrangement was called productive if the CDR3 had no stop codons and remained in frame with V and J, and every other rearrangement was called non-productive. CDR3 was defined by IMGT convention, running from the second conserved V-encoded cysteine to the conserved J-encoded phenylalanine. In an earlier analysis of approximately 590 of the donors, sequences lacking an unambiguous match to a single V gene segment were excluded. An earlier analysis of some 500 of the donors classified V segments as functional when productive rearrangements were above 56.7% and as segregating when the standard deviation between donors was above 5%. To diagnose cytomegalovirus status from the catalog of TCR beta chain sequences, a statistical classification framework was built. A later analysis assigned V and J genes by comparing TCR nucleotide sequences with IMGT/GENE-DB human TR gene sequences. Using the TCRdist pipeline, a later analysis assigned CDR3 sequences along with most-parsimonious VDJ recombination scenarios. In a later analysis, each TCR beta chain was defined by its CDR3 amino acid sequence together with its V-gene family, and reads lacking a unique V-gene family were excluded. To address suspected cross-contamination and a sequencing artifact, a later analysis removed around 590 highly shared, low-generation-probability nucleotide sequences. In a later analysis, a clonal expansion index was calculated for each public chain from normalized within-repertoire ranks of inferred template counts. Generation probabilities in a later analysis came from a VDJ recombination model fitted to out-of-frame rearrangements, and those results were checked against IGoR. Hypergeometric tests were used in a later analysis to score TCR-TCR, TCR-HLA and TCR-CMV co-occurrence, with a repertoire-size bias correction applied to the TCR pairs. In a later analysis, false discovery rates were estimated by permuting HLA or CMV assignments 20 times. In a later analysis, co-occurring TCRs were grouped using DBSCAN, and TCRdist sequence similarity was added for clustering within HLA-allele-positive subsets. Repertoires with fewer than 30,000 or more than 120,000 public chains were left out of co-occurrence clustering, as were a handful of repertoires with anomalous nucleotide sharing. TCRdb stores this immuneACCESS table with in-frame sequences only. Part of the clones is absent; in the studies checked, under half of the shortfall reflects unresolved V genes, and no reason is known for the rest. V and J calls and clone size are given by that table; D and trimming were obtained from the DNA. The sample table gives tens of thousands of clones. Clones ranked in the top ten supply about 3.4% of the sample.

The cohort comprised around 700 healthy bone marrow donors. Cohort members were all nominally healthy when sampled, although unrecorded immune exposures were likely present. The donor tested CMV seropositive and was one of the 289 seropositive cohort members. Every donor gave a peripheral blood sample, and the peripheral blood mononuclear cells from that sample were used for TCR beta sequencing. Genomic DNA was extracted from the blood cell samples with the Qiagen DNeasy Blood Extraction Kit. The receptor was derived from a woman aged 40 to 50 in good health and CMV-seropositive. The specimen was PBMCs.

The DNA is as follows: TGTGCCAGCAGCCAAGGGACAGGGATGACAGATACGCAGTATTTT. This is translated as CASSQGTGMTDTQYF. The chain is made from TRBV14 and TRBJ2-3, with 8 bases in between that match TRBD1. The junction shows trimming of 1 base on V and 3 bases on J, and the gene matches do not reach 3 bases of it. CDR1 and CDR2 are read off the germline V gene as SGHDN and FVKESK. Including cysteine and phenylalanine, the CDR3 has 15 amino acids. Here the CDR3 DNA is all that survives: 45 bases in frame from base 1.